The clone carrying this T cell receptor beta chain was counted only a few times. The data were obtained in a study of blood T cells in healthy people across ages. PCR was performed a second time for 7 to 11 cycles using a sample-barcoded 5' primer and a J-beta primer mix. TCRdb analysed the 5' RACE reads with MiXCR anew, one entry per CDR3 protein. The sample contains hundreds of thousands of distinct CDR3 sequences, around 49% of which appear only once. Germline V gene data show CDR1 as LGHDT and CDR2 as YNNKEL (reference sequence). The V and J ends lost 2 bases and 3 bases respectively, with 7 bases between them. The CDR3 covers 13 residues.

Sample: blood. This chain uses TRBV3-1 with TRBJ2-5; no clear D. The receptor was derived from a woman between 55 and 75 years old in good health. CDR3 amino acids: CASSQLSEETQYF. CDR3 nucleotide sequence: TGTGCCAGCAGCCAACTAAGCGAAGAGACCCAGTACTTC.